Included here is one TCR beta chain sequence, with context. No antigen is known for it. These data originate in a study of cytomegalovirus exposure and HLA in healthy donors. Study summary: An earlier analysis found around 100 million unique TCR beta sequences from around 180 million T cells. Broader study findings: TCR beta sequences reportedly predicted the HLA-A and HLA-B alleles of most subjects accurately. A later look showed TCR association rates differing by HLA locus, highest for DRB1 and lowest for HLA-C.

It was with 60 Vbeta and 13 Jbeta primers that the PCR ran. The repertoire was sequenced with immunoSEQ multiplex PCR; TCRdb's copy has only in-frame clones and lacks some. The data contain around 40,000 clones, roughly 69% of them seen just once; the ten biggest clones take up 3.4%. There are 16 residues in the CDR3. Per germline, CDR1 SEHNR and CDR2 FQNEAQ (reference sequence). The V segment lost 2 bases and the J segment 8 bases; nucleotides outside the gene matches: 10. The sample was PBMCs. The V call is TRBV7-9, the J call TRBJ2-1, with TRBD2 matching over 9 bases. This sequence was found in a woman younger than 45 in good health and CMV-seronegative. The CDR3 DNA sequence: TGTGCCAGCAGCTTACACGGTAGCGGGAGTATTGATGAGCAGTTCTTC. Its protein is CASSLHGSGSIDEQFF.